This TCR beta chain came from a study of CD8+ T cells in alopecia areata. Isolated RNA was reverse transcribed into cDNA used as the sequencing template. TCRdb's copy holds only in-frame clones and misses some; the assay was immunoSEQ multiplex PCR. The sample holds 130,000 or so clones, over 60% seen once. Germline CDR1 reads LNHNV; CDR2 reads YYDKDF (reference sequence). This CDR3 spans 14 amino acids. V lost 8 bases and J 4 bases, leaving 12 bases between the germline ends. This clone was observed a handful of times. Sample treatment: oral pan-JAK inhibitor, 5-10 mg twice daily. The V gene is TRBV15, the J gene TRBJ2-6; D remains ambiguous. The material sequenced was CD4+ T cells sorted from blood, taken at week 4, from a patient treated with tofacitinib. This receptor was identified in a human donor with alopecia areata. The CDR3 DNA reads as TGTGCCACCCGCCTATTGGGGGGGGCCAACGTCCTGACTTTC. Translation: CATRLLGGANVLTF.